This T cell receptor (beta chain) emerged from a study of tumor-infiltrating lymphocytes in glioblastoma multiforme. Whole-study results and caveats: TCR plus mutation findings rest on a single glioblastoma patient.

This clonotype was found many times. What it binds is not known. V was trimmed by 6 bases and J by 12 bases, leaving 15 bases between them. This CDR3 spans 12 amino acids. TCRB libraries came from RNA via three nested multiplex PCR rounds. In TCRdb, the multiplex PCR reads were re-called with MiXCR into one record per CDR3 protein. The top ten clones hold 18% of a sample with fewer than 25,000 distinct CDR3 sequences, about two thirds of them seen once. The receptor comes from a male donor with glioblastoma. The chain has TRBV12-3 or TRBV12-4 and TRBJ1-5; perhaps TRBD1 as D (5 bases). The sequencing sample was made of peripheral blood. In DNA form, the CDR3 reads TGTGCCAGCAGCGGGGACCCCGGGCGCCAGCATTTT. Protein sequence: CASSGDPGRQHF.